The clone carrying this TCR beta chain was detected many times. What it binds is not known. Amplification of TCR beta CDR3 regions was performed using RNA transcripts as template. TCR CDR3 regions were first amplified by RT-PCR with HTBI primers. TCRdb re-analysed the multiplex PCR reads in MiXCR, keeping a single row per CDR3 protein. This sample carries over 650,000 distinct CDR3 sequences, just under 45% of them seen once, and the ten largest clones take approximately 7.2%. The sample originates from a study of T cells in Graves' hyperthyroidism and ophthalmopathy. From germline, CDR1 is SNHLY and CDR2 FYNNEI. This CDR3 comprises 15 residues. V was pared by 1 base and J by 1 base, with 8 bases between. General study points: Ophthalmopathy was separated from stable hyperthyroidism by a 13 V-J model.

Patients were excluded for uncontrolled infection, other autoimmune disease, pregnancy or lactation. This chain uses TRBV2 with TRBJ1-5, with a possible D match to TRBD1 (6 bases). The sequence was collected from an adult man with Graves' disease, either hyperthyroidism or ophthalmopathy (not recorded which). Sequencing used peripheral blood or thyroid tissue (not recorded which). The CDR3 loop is CASSEGGQSNQPQHF. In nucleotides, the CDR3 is TGTGCCAGCAGTGAAGGGGGGCAAAGCAATCAGCCCCAGCATTTT.